This T cell receptor beta chain was identified in a study of molecular identifiers for immune sequencing clone quantification. Study in general: Replicate RNA came from approximately 20,000 or 100,000 naive CD8 cells and was split five ways, and four parts were sequenced.

TCRdb fed the PCR reads into MiXCR, producing one record per CDR3 protein. The table has roughly 10,000 distinct CDR3 sequences, 15% to 20% seen once. This CDR3 comprises 15 residues. As regards this clonotype: A much bigger clone sits one base away, suggesting this may be a read error.

Sequencing was carried out using naive CD8+ T cells from blood, with Jurkat cell RNA spiked in. Subset of the sample: FACS-sorted CD8+CD4-CCR7+CD45RA+ naive T cells. This clonotype was obtained from a human donor in good health. Some libraries in this study had Jurkat cell RNA spiked in. The chain combines TRBV12-3 or TRBV12-4 with TRBJ2-3; possible D gene TRBD1, 5 bases. CDR3 bases: TGTGCCAGCAGTTTGGGGTCACTGAGCACAGGTACGCAGTATTTT. Its translation: CASSLGSLSTGTQYF.